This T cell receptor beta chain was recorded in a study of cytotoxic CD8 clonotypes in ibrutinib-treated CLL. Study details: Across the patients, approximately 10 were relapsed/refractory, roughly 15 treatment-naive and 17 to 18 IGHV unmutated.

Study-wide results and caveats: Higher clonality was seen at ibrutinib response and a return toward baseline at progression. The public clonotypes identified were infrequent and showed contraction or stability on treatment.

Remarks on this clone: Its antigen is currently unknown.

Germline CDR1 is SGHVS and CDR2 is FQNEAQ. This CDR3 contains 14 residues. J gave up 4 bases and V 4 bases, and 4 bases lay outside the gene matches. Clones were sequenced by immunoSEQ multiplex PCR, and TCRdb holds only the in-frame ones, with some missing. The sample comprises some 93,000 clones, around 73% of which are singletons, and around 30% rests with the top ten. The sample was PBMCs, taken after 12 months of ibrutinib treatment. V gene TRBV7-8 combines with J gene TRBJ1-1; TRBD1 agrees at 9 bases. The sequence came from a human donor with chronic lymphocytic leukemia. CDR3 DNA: TGTGCCAGCAGCTCCGGACAGGGGCCCACTGAAGCTTTCTTT. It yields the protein CASSSGQGPTEAFF.